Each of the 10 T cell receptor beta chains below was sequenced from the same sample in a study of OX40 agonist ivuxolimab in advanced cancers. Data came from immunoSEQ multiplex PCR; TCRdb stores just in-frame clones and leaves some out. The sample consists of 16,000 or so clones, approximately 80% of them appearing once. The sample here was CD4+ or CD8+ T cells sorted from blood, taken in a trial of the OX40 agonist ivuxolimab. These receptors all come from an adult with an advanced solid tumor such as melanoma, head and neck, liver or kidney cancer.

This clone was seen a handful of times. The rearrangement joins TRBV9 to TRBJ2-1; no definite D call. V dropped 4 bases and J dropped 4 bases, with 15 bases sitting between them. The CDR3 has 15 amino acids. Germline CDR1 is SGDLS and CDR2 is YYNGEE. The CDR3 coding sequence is TGTGCCAGCAGCTCTCGCCATGGGGAATACAATGAGCAGTTCTTC. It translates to CASSSRHGEYNEQFF.

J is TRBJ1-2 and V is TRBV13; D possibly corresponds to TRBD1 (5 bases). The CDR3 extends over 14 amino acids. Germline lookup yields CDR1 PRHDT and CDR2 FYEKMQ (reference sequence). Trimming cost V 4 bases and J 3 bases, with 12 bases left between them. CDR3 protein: CASSYGGPDYGYTF. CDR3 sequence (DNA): TGTGCCAGCAGCTACGGGGGTCCGGACTATGGCTACACCTTC.

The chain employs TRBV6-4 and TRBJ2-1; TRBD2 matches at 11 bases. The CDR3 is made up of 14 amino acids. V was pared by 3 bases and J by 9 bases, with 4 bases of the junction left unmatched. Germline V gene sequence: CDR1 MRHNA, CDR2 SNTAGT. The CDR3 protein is CASSDSGGAGEQFF. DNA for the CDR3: TGTGCCAGCAGTGATAGCGGGGGGGCCGGTGAGCAGTTCTTC.

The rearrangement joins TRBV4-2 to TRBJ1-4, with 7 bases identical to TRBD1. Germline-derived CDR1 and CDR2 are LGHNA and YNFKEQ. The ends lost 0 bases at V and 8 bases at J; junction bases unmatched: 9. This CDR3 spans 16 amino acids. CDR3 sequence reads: CASSQDGPRQGEKLFF. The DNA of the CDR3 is TGTGCCAGCAGCCAAGATGGACCAAGACAGGGAGAAAAACTGTTTTTT.

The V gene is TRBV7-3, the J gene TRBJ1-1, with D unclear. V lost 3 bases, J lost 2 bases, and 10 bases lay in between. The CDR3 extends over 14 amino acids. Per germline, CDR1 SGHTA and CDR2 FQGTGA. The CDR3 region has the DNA TGTGCCAGCAGCTTCCGCCCCGTTAACACTGAAGCTTTCTTT. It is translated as CASSFRPVNTEAFF.

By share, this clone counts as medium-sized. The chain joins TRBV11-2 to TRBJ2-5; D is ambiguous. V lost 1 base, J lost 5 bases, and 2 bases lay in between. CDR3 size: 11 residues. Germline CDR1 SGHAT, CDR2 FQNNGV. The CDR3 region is CASSLGETQYF. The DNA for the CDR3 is TGTGCCAGCAGCTTAGGGGAGACCCAGTACTTC. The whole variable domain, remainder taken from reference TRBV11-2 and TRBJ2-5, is EAGVAQSPRYKIIEKRQSVAFWCNPISGHATLYWYQQILGQGPKLLIQFQNNGVVDDSQLPKDRFSAERLKGVDSTLKIQPAKLEDSAVYLCASSLGETQYFGPGTRLLVL.

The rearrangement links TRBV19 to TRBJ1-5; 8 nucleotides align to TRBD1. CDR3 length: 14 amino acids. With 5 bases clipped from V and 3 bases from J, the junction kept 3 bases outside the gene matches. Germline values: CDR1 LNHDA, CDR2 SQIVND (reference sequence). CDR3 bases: TGTGCCAGTAGTGTACAGGGGGACAATCAGCCCCAGCATTTT. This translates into CASSVQGDNQPQHF.

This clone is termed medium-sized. The CDR3 here is CASSLTGGQGKAFF. The CDR3 DNA reads TGCGCCAGCAGCTTGACGGGGGGCCAGGGGAAAGCTTTCTTT. The chain couples TRBV5-1 to TRBJ1-1; maybe TRBD1 (6 bases). The germline gives CDR1 SGHRS, CDR2 YFSETQ. Trimming shortened V by 1 base and J by 9 bases, and 16 bases separated the two germline ends. The length of the CDR3 is 14 residues.

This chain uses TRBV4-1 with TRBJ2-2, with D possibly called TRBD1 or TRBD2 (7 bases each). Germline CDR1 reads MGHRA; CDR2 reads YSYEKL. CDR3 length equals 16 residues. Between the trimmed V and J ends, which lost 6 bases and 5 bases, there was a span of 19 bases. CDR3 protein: CASRDRDRGETGELFF. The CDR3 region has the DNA TGCGCCAGCAGAGACAGGGATCGGGGGGAGACCGGGGAGCTGTTTTTT.

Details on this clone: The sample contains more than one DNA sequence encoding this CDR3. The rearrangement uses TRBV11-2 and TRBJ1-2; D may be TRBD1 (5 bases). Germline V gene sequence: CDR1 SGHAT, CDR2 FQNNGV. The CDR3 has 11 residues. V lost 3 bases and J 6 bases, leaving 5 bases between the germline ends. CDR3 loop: CASSLGDGYTF. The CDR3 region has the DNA TGTGCCAGCAGCTTGGGGGATGGCTACACCTTC.